This TCR beta chain was captured in a study of post-analysis software for immune sequencing data. Study as a whole: In terms of disease course, relapsing-remitting, secondary progressive and progressive-relapsing multiple sclerosis were included.

V shed 3 bases and J shed 9 bases, with 23 bases lying between them. The CDR3 is 16 amino acids. Concerning this clonotype itself: The antigen remains undetermined.

General study results and limits: Controls significantly exceeded multiple sclerosis patients in normalized Chao1 diversity. Four to six TRBV segments, including TRBV5-6, TRBV5-1 and TRBV20-1, were more frequent in patients than controls.

Tagging with unique molecular identifiers was a feature of the TCR beta cDNA libraries. TCRdb recomputed calls from the PCR reads with MiXCR, one row per CDR3 protein. This table holds 350,000 to 450,000 distinct CDR3 sequences, approximately 42% found once. The genes are TRBV12-3 or TRBV12-4 and TRBJ1-1, with D possibly TRBD1 on 5 matching bases. The TCR comes from a girl aged 2 to 10 with multiple sclerosis. The specimen was blood. The CDR3 DNA sequence: TGTGCCAGCAGTTTCCTTGGGACCGTCAGTTCCCGAAAAGCTTTCTTT. Translating gives CASSFLGTVSSRKAFF.